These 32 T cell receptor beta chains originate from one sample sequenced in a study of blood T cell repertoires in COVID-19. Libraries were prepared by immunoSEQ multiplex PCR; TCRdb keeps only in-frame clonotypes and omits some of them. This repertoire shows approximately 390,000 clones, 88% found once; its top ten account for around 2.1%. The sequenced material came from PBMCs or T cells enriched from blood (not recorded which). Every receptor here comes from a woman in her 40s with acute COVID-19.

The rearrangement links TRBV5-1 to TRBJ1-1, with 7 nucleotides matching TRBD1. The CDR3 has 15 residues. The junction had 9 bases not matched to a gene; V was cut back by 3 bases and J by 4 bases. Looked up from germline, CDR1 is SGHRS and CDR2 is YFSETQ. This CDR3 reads CASSSLQGSTTEAFF. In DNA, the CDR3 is TGCGCCAGCAGCTCCCTACAGGGGTCGACCACTGAAGCTTTCTTT.

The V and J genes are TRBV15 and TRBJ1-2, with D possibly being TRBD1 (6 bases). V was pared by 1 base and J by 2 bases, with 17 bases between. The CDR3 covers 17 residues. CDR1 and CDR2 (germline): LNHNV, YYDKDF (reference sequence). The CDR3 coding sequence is TGTGCCACCAGCAGAGGCTCGGGGGGCGGGCAGAACTATGGCTACACCTTC. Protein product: CATSRGSGGGQNYGYTF.

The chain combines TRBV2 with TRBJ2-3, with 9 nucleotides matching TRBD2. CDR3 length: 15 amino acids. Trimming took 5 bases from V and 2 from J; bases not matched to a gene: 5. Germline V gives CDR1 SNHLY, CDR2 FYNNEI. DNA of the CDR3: TGTGCCAGCAGTCCAGCGGGGGGCTCCACAGATACGCAGTATTTT. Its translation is CASSPAGGSTDTQYF.

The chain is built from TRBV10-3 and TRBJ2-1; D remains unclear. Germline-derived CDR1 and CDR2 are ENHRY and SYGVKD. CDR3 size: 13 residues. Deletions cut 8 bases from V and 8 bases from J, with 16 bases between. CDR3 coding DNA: TGTGCCATCGGATCAGACTTCAGCTATGAGCAGTTCTTC. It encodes CAIGSDFSYEQFF.

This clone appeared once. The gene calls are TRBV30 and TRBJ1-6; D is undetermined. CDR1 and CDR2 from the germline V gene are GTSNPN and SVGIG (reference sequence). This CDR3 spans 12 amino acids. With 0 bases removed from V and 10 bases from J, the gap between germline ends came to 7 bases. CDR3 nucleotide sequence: TGTGCCTGGAGTGTGCAGTTCTCACCCCTCCACTTT. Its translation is CAWSVQFSPLHF.

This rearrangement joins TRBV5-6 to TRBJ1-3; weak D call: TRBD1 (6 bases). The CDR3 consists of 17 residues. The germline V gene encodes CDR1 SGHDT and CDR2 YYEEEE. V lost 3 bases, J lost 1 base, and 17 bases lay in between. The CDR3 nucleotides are TGTGCCAGCAGCTCTGACACAGGGTCAGAGTCTGGAAACACCATATATTTT. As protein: CASSSDTGSESGNTIYF.

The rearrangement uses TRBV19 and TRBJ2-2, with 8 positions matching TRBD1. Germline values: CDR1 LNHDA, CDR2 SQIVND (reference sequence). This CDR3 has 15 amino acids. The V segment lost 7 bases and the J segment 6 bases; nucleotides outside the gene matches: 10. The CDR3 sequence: CASTSDRAAPGELFF. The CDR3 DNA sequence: TGTGCCAGTACCTCGGACAGGGCGGCCCCCGGGGAGCTGTTTTTT.

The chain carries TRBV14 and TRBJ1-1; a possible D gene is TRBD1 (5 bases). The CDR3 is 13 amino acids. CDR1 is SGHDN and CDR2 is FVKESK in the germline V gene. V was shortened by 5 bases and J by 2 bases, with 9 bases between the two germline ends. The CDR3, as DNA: TGTGCCAGCAGCAAACAGGAAAACACTGAAGCTTTCTTT. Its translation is CASSKQENTEAFF.

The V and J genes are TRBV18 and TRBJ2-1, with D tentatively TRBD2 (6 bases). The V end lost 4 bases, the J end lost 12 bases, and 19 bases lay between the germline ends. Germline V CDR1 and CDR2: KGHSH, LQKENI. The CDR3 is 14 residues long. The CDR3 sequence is CASSLLTSPGAQFF. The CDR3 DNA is TGTGCCAGCTCACTCCTGACTAGTCCCGGGGCGCAGTTCTTC. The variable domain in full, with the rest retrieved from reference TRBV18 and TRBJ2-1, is NAGVMQNPRHLVRRRGQEARLRCSPMKGHSHVYWYRQLPEEGLKFMVYLQKENIIDESGMPKERFSAEFPKEGPSILRIQQVVRGDSAAYFCASSLLTSPGAQFFGPGTRLTVL.

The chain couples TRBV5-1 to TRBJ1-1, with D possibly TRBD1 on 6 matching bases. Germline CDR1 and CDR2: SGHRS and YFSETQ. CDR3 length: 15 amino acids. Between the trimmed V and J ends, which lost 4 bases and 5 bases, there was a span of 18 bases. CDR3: CASSPGLQGWTEAFF. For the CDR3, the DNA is TGCGCCAGCAGCCCAGGCCTACAGGGATGGACTGAAGCTTTCTTT.

DNA for the CDR3: TGTGCCAGCAGCCAAGGCCCCTCGGGGACAGGGGAGACTGAAGCTTTCTTT. It codes for CASSQGPSGTGETEAFF. V and J are TRBV4-2 and TRBJ1-1; 10 nucleotides line up with TRBD1. Germline CDR1 reads LGHNA; CDR2 reads YNFKEQ. The CDR3 extends over 17 amino acids. V trimming: 1 base; J trimming: 5 bases; junction bases outside the gene matches: 10.

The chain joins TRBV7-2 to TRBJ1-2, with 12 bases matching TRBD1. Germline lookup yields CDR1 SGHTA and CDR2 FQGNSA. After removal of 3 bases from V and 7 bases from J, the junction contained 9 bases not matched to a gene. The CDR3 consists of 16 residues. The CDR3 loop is CASSFNPGQGAGGYTF. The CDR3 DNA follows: TGTGCCAGCAGCTTTAACCCGGGACAGGGGGCGGGTGGCTACACCTTC.

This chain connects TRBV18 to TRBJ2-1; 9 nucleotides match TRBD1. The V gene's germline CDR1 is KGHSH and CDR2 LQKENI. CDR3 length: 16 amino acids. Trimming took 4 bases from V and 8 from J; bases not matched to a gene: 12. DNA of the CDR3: TGTGCCAGCTCACTGGAGGGGGACAGGGTCTTCGATGAGCAGTTCTTC. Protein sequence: CASSLEGDRVFDEQFF.

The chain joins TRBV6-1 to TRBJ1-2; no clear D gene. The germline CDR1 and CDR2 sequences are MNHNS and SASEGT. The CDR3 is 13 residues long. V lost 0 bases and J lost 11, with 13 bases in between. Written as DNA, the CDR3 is TGTGCCAGCAGTGAAGCGCGAGACACGGGATACACCTTC. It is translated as CASSEARDTGYTF.

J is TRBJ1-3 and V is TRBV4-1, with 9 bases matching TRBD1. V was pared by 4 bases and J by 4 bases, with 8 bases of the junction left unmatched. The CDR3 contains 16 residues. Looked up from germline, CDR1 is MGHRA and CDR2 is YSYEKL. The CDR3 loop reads CASSPGMTGGGNTIYF. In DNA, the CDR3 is TGCGCCAGCAGCCCCGGGATGACAGGGGGAGGAAACACCATATATTTT.

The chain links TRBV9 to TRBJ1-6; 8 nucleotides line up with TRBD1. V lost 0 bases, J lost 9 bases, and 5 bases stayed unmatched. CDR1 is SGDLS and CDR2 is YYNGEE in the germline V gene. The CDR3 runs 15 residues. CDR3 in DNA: TGTGCCAGCAGCGTAGGGGAGACAGGGGTTTCACCCCTCCACTTT. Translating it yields CASSVGETGVSPLHF.

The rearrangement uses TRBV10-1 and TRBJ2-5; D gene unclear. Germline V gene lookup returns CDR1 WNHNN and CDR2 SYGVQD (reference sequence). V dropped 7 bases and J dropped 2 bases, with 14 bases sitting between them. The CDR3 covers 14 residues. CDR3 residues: CASTPRMAQETQYF. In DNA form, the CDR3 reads TGCGCCAGCACCCCTCGTATGGCACAAGAGACCCAGTACTTC.

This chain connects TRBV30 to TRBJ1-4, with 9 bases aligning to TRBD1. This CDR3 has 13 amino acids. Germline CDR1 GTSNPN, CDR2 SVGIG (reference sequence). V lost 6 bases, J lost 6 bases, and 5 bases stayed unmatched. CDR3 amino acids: CACQQGAYEKLFF. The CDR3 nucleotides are TGTGCCTGCCAACAGGGGGCTTATGAAAAACTGTTTTTT.

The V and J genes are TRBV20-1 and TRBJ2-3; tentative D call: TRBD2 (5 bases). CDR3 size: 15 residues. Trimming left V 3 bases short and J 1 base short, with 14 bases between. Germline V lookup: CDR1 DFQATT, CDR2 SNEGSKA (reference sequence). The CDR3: CSASYGVPGTDTQYF. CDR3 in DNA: TGCAGTGCTAGTTACGGGGTGCCAGGCACAGATACGCAGTATTTT.

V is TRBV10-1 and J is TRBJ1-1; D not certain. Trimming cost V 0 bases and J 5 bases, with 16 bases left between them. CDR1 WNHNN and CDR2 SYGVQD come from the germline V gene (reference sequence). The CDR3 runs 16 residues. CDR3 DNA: TGCGCCAGCAGTGAGTCGATGGGTGAGGGTGGAACTGAAGCTTTCTTT. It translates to CASSESMGEGGTEAFF.

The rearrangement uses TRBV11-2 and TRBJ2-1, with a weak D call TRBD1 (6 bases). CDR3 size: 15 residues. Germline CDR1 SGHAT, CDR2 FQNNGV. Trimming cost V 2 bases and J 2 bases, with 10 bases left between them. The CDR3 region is CASSLIRGPYNEQFF. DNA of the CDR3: TGTGCCAGCAGCTTAATCAGGGGACCCTACAATGAGCAGTTCTTC.

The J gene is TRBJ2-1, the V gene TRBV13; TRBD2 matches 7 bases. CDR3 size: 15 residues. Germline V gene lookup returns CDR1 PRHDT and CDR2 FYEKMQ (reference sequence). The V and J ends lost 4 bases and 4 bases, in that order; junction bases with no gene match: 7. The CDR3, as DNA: TGTGCCAGCAGCTGGATACGGCGGGAGTACAATGAGCAGTTCTTC. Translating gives CASSWIRREYNEQFF.

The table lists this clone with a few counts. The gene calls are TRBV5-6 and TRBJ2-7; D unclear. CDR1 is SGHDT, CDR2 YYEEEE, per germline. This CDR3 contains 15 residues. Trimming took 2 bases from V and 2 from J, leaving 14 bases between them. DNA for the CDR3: TGTGCCAGCAGCTTTCAGGAATTAAGGCCCTACGAGCAGTACTTC. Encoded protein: CASSFQELRPYEQYF.

For the CDR3, the DNA is TGTGCCAGCAGTTTATCGATCCCGACAGGTGGAAACACCATATATTTT. The encoded protein is CASSLSIPTGGNTIYF. The gene calls are TRBV27 and TRBJ1-3, with D possibly being TRBD1 (6 bases). This CDR3 is built from 16 residues. Trimming cost V 0 bases and J 3 bases, with 12 bases left between them. Germline V gives CDR1 MNHEY, CDR2 SMNVEV (reference sequence).

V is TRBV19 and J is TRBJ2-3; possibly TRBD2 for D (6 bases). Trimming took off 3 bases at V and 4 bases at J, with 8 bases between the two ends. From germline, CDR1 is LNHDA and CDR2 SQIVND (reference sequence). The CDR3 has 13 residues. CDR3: CASSIGGSDTQYF. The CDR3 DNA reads TGTGCCAGTAGTATTGGGGGGTCAGATACGCAGTATTTT.

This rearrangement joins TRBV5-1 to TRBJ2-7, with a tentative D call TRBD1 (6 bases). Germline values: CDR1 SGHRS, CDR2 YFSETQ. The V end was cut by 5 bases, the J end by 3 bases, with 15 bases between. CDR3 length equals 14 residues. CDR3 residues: CASSTGHLNYEQYF. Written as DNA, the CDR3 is TGCGCCAGCAGTACGGGACATCTTAACTACGAGCAGTACTTC.

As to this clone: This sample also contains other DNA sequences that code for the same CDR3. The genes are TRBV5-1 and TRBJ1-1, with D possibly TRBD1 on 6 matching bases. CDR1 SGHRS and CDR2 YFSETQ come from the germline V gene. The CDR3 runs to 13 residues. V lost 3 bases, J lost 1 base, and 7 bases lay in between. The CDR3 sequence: CASSSGQNTEAFF. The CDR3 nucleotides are TGCGCCAGCAGCTCGGGACAGAACACTGAAGCTTTCTTT.

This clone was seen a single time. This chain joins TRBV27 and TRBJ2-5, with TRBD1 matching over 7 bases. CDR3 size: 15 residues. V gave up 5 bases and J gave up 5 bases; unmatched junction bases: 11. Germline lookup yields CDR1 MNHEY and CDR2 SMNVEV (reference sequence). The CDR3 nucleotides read TGTGCCAGCAGTCCCCGGGACAGTATAGACGAGACCCAGTACTTC. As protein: CASSPRDSIDETQYF.

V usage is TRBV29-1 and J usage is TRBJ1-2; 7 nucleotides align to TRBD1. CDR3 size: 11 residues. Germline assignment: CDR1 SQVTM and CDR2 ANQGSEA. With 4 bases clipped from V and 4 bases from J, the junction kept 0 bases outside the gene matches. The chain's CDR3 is CSVGQGYGYTF. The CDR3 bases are TGCAGCGTTGGACAGGGCTATGGCTACACCTTC.

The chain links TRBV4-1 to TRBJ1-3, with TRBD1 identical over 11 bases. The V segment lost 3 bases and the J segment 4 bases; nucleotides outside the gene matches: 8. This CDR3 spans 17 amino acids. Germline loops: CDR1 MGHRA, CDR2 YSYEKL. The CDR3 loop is CASSQGPGQGEGNTIYF. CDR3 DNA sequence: TGCGCCAGCAGCCAGGGTCCGGGACAGGGGGAAGGAAACACCATATATTTT.

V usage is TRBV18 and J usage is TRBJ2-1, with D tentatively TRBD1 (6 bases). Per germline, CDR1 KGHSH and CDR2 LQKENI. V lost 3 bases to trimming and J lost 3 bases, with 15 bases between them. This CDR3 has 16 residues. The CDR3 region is CASSPPQGRDYNEQFF. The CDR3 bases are TGTGCCAGCTCACCTCCACAGGGTAGGGACTACAATGAGCAGTTCTTC.

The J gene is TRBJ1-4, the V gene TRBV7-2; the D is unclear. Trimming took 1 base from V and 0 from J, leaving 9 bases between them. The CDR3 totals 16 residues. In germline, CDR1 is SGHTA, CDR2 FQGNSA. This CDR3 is CASSLGLSSTNEKLFF. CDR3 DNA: TGTGCCAGCAGCTTAGGGCTCAGTTCAACTAATGAAAAACTGTTTTTT. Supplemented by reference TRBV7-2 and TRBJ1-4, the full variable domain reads GAGVSQSPSNKVTEKGKDVELRCDPISGHTALYWYRQSLGQGLEFLIYFQGNSAPDKSGLPSDRFSAERTGGSVSTLTIQRTQQEDSAVYLCASSLGLSSTNEKLFFGSGTQLSVL.